This entry features one TCR beta chain sequence. Here immunoSEQ multiplex PCR was the method, and the copy in TCRdb shows in-frame clones only, minus some. The data hold 300,000 to 350,000 clones, with approximately 90% observed a single time. The data are from a study of blood T cell repertoires in COVID-19. The overall study: The samples span acute and convalescent COVID-19 from the United States, Italy and Spain. T cells, B-cell-depleted T cells, or PBMCs provided the cDNA or gDNA that served as material.

The J segment lost 7 bases and the V segment lost 1 base, leaving 12 bases of the junction unmatched. The CDR3 covers 17 residues. CDR1 is MNHEY, CDR2 SMNVEV, per germline (reference sequence). The sequenced sample was peripheral blood. The chain recombines TRBV27 with TRBJ2-2; TRBD1 aligns across 7 bases. This sequence was found in a woman younger than 30 who had recovered from COVID-19. The CDR3 region is CASSLFVTRQGGGELFF. CDR3 coding DNA: TGTGCCAGCAGTTTATTTGTCACTCGACAGGGCGGCGGGGAGCTGTTTTTT.